The source of this T cell receptor beta chain is a study of T cell changes during pregnancy in multiple sclerosis. This CDR3 has 14 residues. After removal of 7 bases from V and 6 bases from J, the junction contained 8 bases not matched to a gene. The germline gives CDR1 SGHRS, CDR2 YFSETQ. Some clones are missing from TCRdb's copy, which holds only in-frame ones; the method was immunoSEQ multiplex PCR. This repertoire shows tens of thousands of clones, less than 95% found once; its top ten account for around 11%. This chain joins TRBV5-1 and TRBJ2-1, with 9 bases aligning to TRBD1. The source is a female donor with multiple sclerosis, enrolled in a pregnancy study. The specimen was CD8+ T cells from peripheral blood mononuclear cells, collected before pregnancy. The CDR3 here is CASYKSGQGNEQFF. The CDR3 bases are TGCGCCAGCTATAAGTCGGGACAGGGCAATGAGCAGTTCTTC.